Shown below are 22 T cell receptor beta chains from a single sample sequenced in a study of T cells in Graves' hyperthyroidism and ophthalmopathy. RNA transcripts served as the template for amplifying TCR beta CDR3 regions. HTBI primers drove first-round RT-PCR of the TCR CDR3. From the multiplex PCR reads, TCRdb called clonotypes with MiXCR, one entry per CDR3 protein. Of under 550,000 distinct CDR3 sequences in the sample, about 13% were seen once. Sequenced: blood. These receptors were obtained from a woman under 30 with Graves' hyperthyroidism.

V and J are TRBV10-3 and TRBJ1-2; possible D gene TRBD1, 5 bases. CDR3 size: 13 residues. CDR1 ENHRY and CDR2 SYGVKD come from the germline V gene. V was trimmed by 4 bases and J by 6 bases, leaving 12 bases between them. Written as DNA, the CDR3 is TGTGCCATCAGTGTGGGGGAATCAAATGGCTACACCTTC. This gives the protein CAISVGESNGYTF.

The chain is built from TRBV6-5 and TRBJ2-2; D is uncertain. Germline V lookup: CDR1 MNHEY, CDR2 SVGAGI. Trimming removed 6 bases at V and 3 bases at J, with 11 bases between. This CDR3 region has 14 residues. The CDR3 region is CASRLTPHTGELFF. CDR3 coding DNA: TGTGCCAGCAGGTTAACTCCGCACACCGGGGAGCTGTTTTTT.

This clonotype appeared a few times. This rearrangement joins TRBV7-9 to TRBJ1-2, with unresolved D. The germline V gene encodes CDR1 SEHNR and CDR2 FQNEAQ (reference sequence). The CDR3 runs 14 residues. V lost 6 bases and J 4 bases, leaving 15 bases between the germline ends. The CDR3 nucleotides are TGTGCCAGCAGTTACATGATGCAAGCCTATGGCTACACCTTC. Its protein is CASSYMMQAYGYTF.

This clonotype appeared many times. The V call is TRBV11-2, the J call TRBJ1-1; no firm D call. The CDR3 runs to 13 residues. With 2 bases removed from V and 5 bases from J, the gap between germline ends came to 9 bases. Looked up from germline, CDR1 is SGHAT and CDR2 is FQNNGV. CDR3: CASSLSGKTEAFF. CDR3 bases: TGTGCCAGCAGCTTATCTGGGAAAACTGAAGCTTTCTTT.

This clonotype was counted many times. The chain combines TRBV7-2 with TRBJ2-1; 8 bases line up with TRBD2. This CDR3 has 17 residues. Germline CDR1 and CDR2: SGHTA and FQGNSA. Trimming cost V 5 bases and J 1 base; bases outside gene matches: 10. The CDR3 sequence: CASSRPLSGSSYNEQFF. The CDR3 coding sequence is TGTGCCAGCAGCAGACCCCTGAGCGGGAGTTCCTACAATGAGCAGTTCTTC.

This clonotype was observed many times. V is TRBV20-1 and J is TRBJ2-7; TRBD1 agrees at 9 bases. V shed 5 bases, J shed 2 bases, and the junction held 10 bases outside the gene matches. The V gene's germline CDR1 is DFQATT and CDR2 SNEGSKA (reference sequence). This CDR3 has 15 residues. The CDR3: CSAVPGRQGAYEQYF. In nucleotides, the CDR3 is TGCAGTGCTGTCCCAGGGAGACAGGGGGCCTACGAGCAGTACTTC.

This rearrangement joins TRBV5-1 to TRBJ1-4, with a weak D call TRBD1 (5 bases). This CDR3 spans 15 amino acids. The V gene's germline CDR1 is SGHRS and CDR2 YFSETQ. The V gene lost 4 bases and the J gene lost 8 bases, with 18 bases spanning the gap. CDR3 region: CASSLTSDRREKLFF. The CDR3 DNA reads as TGCGCCAGCAGCCTGACATCAGACAGACGGGAAAAACTGTTTTTT.

This clonotype was detected ten times or more. This chain joins TRBV29-1 and TRBJ1-2; no clear D. The V gene lost 4 bases and the J gene lost 6 bases, with 6 bases spanning the gap. The CDR3 totals 10 residues. The V gene's germline CDR1 is SQVTM and CDR2 ANQGSEA. CDR3 bases: TGCAGCGTTGGAGGGAATGGCTACACCTTC. Protein sequence: CSVGGNGYTF.

Ten or more counts support this clonotype. The rearrangement joins TRBV5-1 to TRBJ2-2; no definite D call. Germline V gene data show CDR1 as SGHRS and CDR2 as YFSETQ. The CDR3 contains 16 residues. Trimming left V 0 bases short and J 0 bases short, with 9 bases between. The CDR3 is CASSLEGPANTGELFF. CDR3 DNA sequence: TGCGCCAGCAGCTTGGAGGGCCCCGCGAACACCGGGGAGCTGTTTTTT.

This clonotype was detected many times. CDR3 sequence (DNA): TGCAGTGTAGCGGTTCGGGGGGCTTACGGGCCCCAGCATTTT. Translation: CSVAVRGAYGPQHF. The chain couples TRBV20-1 to TRBJ1-5; D might be TRBD1 (6 bases). Germline V gene data show CDR1 as DFQATT and CDR2 as SNEGSKA (reference sequence). V lost 7 bases and J 9 bases, leaving 22 bases between the germline ends. This CDR3 contains 14 residues.

V and J are TRBV19 and TRBJ2-6, with a weak D call TRBD2 (5 bases). The CDR3 consists of 14 residues. The V end lost 6 bases, the J end lost 4 bases, and 10 bases lay between the germline ends. Germline V gives CDR1 LNHDA, CDR2 SQIVND (reference sequence). CDR3 nucleotides: TGTGCCAGTAGCTCTTCGGGAGGGGCCAACGTCCTGACTTTC. Its translation: CASSSSGGANVLTF. Full variable domain (remainder filled in from reference TRBV19 and TRBJ2-6): DGGITQSPKYLFRKEGQNVTLSCEQNLNHDAMYWYRQDPGQGLRLIYYSQIVNDFQKGDIAEGYSVSREKKESFPLTVTSAQKNPTAFYLCASSSSGGANVLTFGAGSRLTVL.

The chain joins TRBV20-1 to TRBJ2-7, with 9 bases aligning to TRBD1. The CDR3 contains 16 residues. With 0 bases clipped from V and 3 bases from J, the junction kept 9 bases outside the gene matches. The V gene's germline CDR1 is DFQATT and CDR2 SNEGSKA (reference sequence). This CDR3 reads CSARDTPGQGLYEQYF. The CDR3 DNA sequence: TGCAGTGCTAGAGATACGCCGGGACAGGGACTCTACGAGCAGTACTTC.

The CDR3 bases are TGTGCCACAGGGAGGACTAACTATGGCTACACCTTC. Protein: CATGRTNYGYTF. This chain links TRBV27 with TRBJ1-2; weak D call: TRBD1 (5 bases). Germline assignment: CDR1 MNHEY and CDR2 SMNVEV (reference sequence). The length of the CDR3 is 12 residues. V was clipped by 10 bases and J by 0 bases, with 9 bases between them.

This clonotype was counted at least ten times. The chain couples TRBV20-1 to TRBJ2-7, with 13 bases fitting TRBD2. The J segment lost 7 bases and the V segment lost 2 bases, leaving 5 bases of the junction unmatched. Per germline, CDR1 DFQATT and CDR2 SNEGSKA (reference sequence). The CDR3 has 14 residues. CDR3: CSARTGTSGNEQYF. CDR3 DNA sequence: TGCAGTGCTAGAACCGGGACTAGCGGGAATGAGCAGTACTTC.

This chain joins TRBV9 and TRBJ1-5; D uncertain. V lost 0 bases to trimming and J lost 4 bases, with 11 bases between them. Germline values: CDR1 SGDLS, CDR2 YYNGEE. The CDR3 totals 15 residues. The CDR3 reads CASSVDAGANQPQHF. For the CDR3, the DNA is TGTGCCAGCAGCGTAGATGCCGGCGCTAATCAGCCCCAGCATTTT.

This clonotype appeared many times. The V call is TRBV5-5, the J call TRBJ1-1; no firm D call. Trimming removed 4 bases at V and 4 bases at J, with 17 bases between. Looked up from germline, CDR1 is SGHKS and CDR2 is YYEKEE (reference sequence). This CDR3 is 15 amino acids long. In nucleotides, the CDR3 is TGTGCCAGCAGCCTCAGAGGCCTGGGGAGCACTGAAGCTTTCTTT. The encoded protein is CASSLRGLGSTEAFF.

This clonotype was counted ten times or more. The chain joins TRBV5-1 to TRBJ2-1, with 8 positions matching TRBD2. V gave up 0 bases and J gave up 0 bases; unmatched junction bases: 2. In germline, CDR1 is SGHRS, CDR2 YFSETQ. The CDR3 runs 16 residues. The DNA of the CDR3 is TGCGCCAGCAGCTTGGCCCTAGCGGGCTCCTACAATGAGCAGTTCTTC. Residues: CASSLALAGSYNEQFF.

This clonotype was seen a few times. The chain combines TRBV7-9 with TRBJ1-3; 7 bases are a match to TRBD1. Germline values: CDR1 SEHNR, CDR2 FQNEAQ (reference sequence). V lost 5 bases to trimming and J lost 1 base; unmatched junction nucleotides: 2. The CDR3 spans 14 residues. DNA for the CDR3: TGTGCCAGCAGCGAACAGGGGTCTGGAAACACCATATATTTT. Translated: CASSEQGSGNTIYF.

This chain uses TRBV19 with TRBJ2-2; D is uncertain. This CDR3 region has 15 residues. Germline values: CDR1 LNHDA, CDR2 SQIVND (reference sequence). The V gene lost 6 bases and the J gene lost 3 bases, with 14 bases spanning the gap. The CDR3 here is CASRRTAGHTGELFF. Here the CDR3 DNA reads TGTGCCAGTAGGCGGACGGCAGGCCACACCGGGGAGCTGTTTTTT.

This clonotype was counted ten times or more. This chain joins TRBV6-1 and TRBJ2-1, with D uncertain. The CDR3 consists of 13 residues. The germline gives CDR1 MNHNS, CDR2 SASEGT. Trimming stripped 3 bases from V and 3 bases from J, with 6 bases between. CDR3 protein: CASSDDGYNEQFF. DNA of the CDR3: TGTGCCAGCAGTGATGACGGCTACAATGAGCAGTTCTTC.

This clonotype was seen at least ten times. The J gene is TRBJ2-1, the V gene TRBV12-3 or TRBV12-4; 8 bases align to TRBD1. The CDR3 runs 18 residues. V lost 3 bases, J lost 0 bases, and 10 bases stayed unmatched. The CDR3 DNA follows: TGTGCCAGCAGTTTCAGGACAGGGAGTTCCCGCTCCTACAATGAGCAGTTCTTC. Encoded protein: CASSFRTGSSRSYNEQFF.

This clonotype was seen a handful of times. The chain has TRBV19 and TRBJ2-1; 9 bases match TRBD1. The CDR3 runs 16 residues. In germline, CDR1 is LNHDA, CDR2 SQIVND (reference sequence). Germline trimming cut 6 bases from V and 3 bases from J; bases unmatched to any gene: 9. CDR3 sequence: CASSTDRDRVYNEQFF. The CDR3, as DNA: TGTGCCAGTAGCACCGACCGGGACAGGGTCTACAATGAGCAGTTCTTC.